The 18 T cell receptor beta chains presented below share a single source sample, sequenced in a study of human T cells and chemical hapten exposure (dated by TCRdb to the early 2020s). Libraries were built with RACE. The sequencer listed for this sample is NextSeq 500. Using fastp at Q25 and MiXCR, TCRdb reprocessed the public reads and kept productive beta chains. Rows merge per CDR3 protein into single entries with the most common DNA and genes. This sample has some 96,000 distinct CDR3 sequences in its table, and over 7.5% of those were observed once. The ten largest make up about 2% of the sample. The sample's time point label is to be understood as: patch test 2, 6 weeks after DPC sensitization. What the treatment or condition label conveys for this sample: therapeutic diphenylcyclopropenone sensitization with weekly scalp DPC. Sequenced material: whole blood, taken in connection with sensitization to the hapten diphenylcyclopropenone (DPC). Source of these receptors: a middle-aged woman with alopecia areata. Some clones in this sample may be carry-over from other donors' samples.

This clonotype was recorded a few times. This chain connects TRBV21-1 to TRBJ2-7. TRBV21-1 is noted as a pseudogene. The CDR3 extends over 14 amino acids. In DNA, the CDR3 is TGTGCCAACTCTATAACCCGTAGGTCCTACGAGCAGTACTTC. This gives the protein CANSITRRSYEQYF.

J is TRBJ2-3 and V is TRBV10-3, with TRBD2 identical over 12 bases. The CDR3 spans 16 residues. Germline values: CDR1 ENHRY, CDR2 SYGVKD. With V trimmed by 6 bases and J by 3 bases, 7 bases remained unmatched. CDR3 in amino acids: CAISQTSGSATDTQYF. CDR3 DNA sequence: TGTGCCATCAGCCAGACTAGCGGGAGTGCTACAGATACGCAGTATTTT.

Ten or more counts support this clonotype. The rearrangement uses TRBV5-1 and TRBJ2-1; 8 bases map to TRBD1. Germline V CDR1 and CDR2: SGHRS, YFSETQ. The CDR3 has 13 amino acids. V lost 2 bases, J lost 7 bases, and 2 bases stayed unmatched. The CDR3 loop is CASSFRGLNEQFF. CDR3 DNA sequence: TGCGCCAGCAGCTTCAGGGGGCTTAATGAGCAGTTCTTC.

To note about this clonotype: Given a much more abundant clone one base away, this may be a read error. The chain couples TRBV28 to TRBJ2-7; 11 bases line up with TRBD2. The CDR3 is made up of 16 amino acids. V shed 4 bases and J 6 bases; nucleotides not matched to a gene: 11. Looked up from germline, CDR1 is MDHEN and CDR2 is SYDVKM. The CDR3 reads CASSSLRLAGHLEQYF. The CDR3 DNA reads TGTGCCAGCAGTTCACTTCGACTAGCGGGACATCTCGAGCAGTACTTC.

The chain links TRBV12-3 or TRBV12-4 to TRBJ2-1; the match to TRBD1 covers 8 bases. The ends lost 6 bases at V and 9 bases at J; junction bases unmatched: 16. The length of the CDR3 is 16 residues. The CDR3 is CASSQYQGQESGEQFF. CDR3 bases: TGTGCCAGCAGCCAATATCAGGGACAGGAATCGGGTGAGCAGTTCTTC.

The chain carries TRBV12-3 or TRBV12-4 and TRBJ2-7; D could derive from TRBD1 or TRBD2 (6 bases each). This CDR3 is built from 12 residues. CDR3 nucleotides: TGTGCATGCTGTAGGGGGGCCCACGAGCAGTACTTC. This translates into CACCRGAHEQYF.

This clonotype was counted ten times or more. The V gene is TRBV2, the J gene TRBJ2-7; D is perhaps TRBD1 (6 bases). The V and J ends lost 4 bases and 2 bases respectively, with 12 bases between them. The length of the CDR3 is 14 residues. Germline CDR1 is SNHLY and CDR2 is FYNNEI. CDR3 bases: TGTGCCAGCAGTGGAACAGGGAGTCCCTACGAGCAGTACTTC. Translated, it gives CASSGTGSPYEQYF.

This clonotype has just a few counts. The chain uses TRBV5-6 and TRBJ1-1, with D possibly matching TRBD1 (6 bases). The V and J ends lost 4 bases and 4 bases respectively, with 17 bases between them. Per germline, CDR1 SGHDT and CDR2 YYEEEE. The CDR3 contains 15 residues. For the CDR3, the DNA is TGTGCCAGCAGCCGCGGAGGGGGAGCGGTCACTGAAGCTTTCTTT. Protein sequence: CASSRGGGAVTEAFF.

This clonotype was seen ten or more times. This rearrangement joins TRBV18 to TRBJ2-3; no reliable D call. V was trimmed by 5 bases and J by 6 bases, leaving 6 bases between them. Germline V gene lookup returns CDR1 KGHSH and CDR2 LQKENI. The CDR3 runs 11 residues. In DNA, the CDR3 is TGTGCCAGCTCAGTATTGGATACGCAGTATTTT. Residues: CASSVLDTQYF.

This clonotype showed up just a few times. The chain has TRBV19 and TRBJ2-1; a possible D gene is TRBD2 (6 bases). V was clipped by 5 bases and J by 3 bases, with 11 bases between them. The CDR3 sequence is 14 residues long. Germline lookup yields CDR1 LNHDA and CDR2 SQIVND (reference sequence). The DNA for the CDR3 is TGTGCCAGTAGTTTCGGGAGTTTCTACAATGAGCAGTTCTTC. Translated, it gives CASSFGSFYNEQFF.

The gene calls are TRBV5-1 and TRBJ2-6; no clear D. The CDR3 is 13 residues long. CDR1 is SGHRS, CDR2 YFSETQ, per germline. V lost 1 base and J lost 12, with 11 bases in between. CDR3: CASSLNPKGVLTF. DNA for the CDR3: TGCGCCAGCAGCTTGAACCCGAAGGGCGTCCTGACTTTC.

The genes are TRBV12-3 or TRBV12-4 and TRBJ1-4; D gene uncertain. The CDR3 covers 15 residues. V lost 5 bases, J lost 7 bases, and 17 bases lay in between. The CDR3 DNA reads as TGTGCCAGCAGTCCGGTTCTTCGGGCGGCTGAAAAACTGTTTTTT. Its protein product is CASSPVLRAAEKLFF.

The rearrangement joins TRBV28 to TRBJ1-2, with D possibly TRBD1 on 6 matching bases. Germline V gene data show CDR1 as MDHEN and CDR2 as SYDVKM. Trimming shortened V by 9 bases and J by 4 bases, and 18 bases separated the two germline ends. The CDR3 is 14 amino acids. CDR3 nucleotides: TGTGCCAGTTATTCGCAGGGGTCCCTCTATGGCTACACCTTC. Protein product: CASYSQGSLYGYTF.

This clonotype was recorded a few times. The V and J genes are TRBV7-2 and TRBJ2-1, with D maybe TRBD2 (5 bases). Germline V gene sequence: CDR1 SGHTA, CDR2 FQGNSA. The length of the CDR3 is 12 residues. Trimming pared 2 bases from V and 9 bases from J, leaving 8 bases between. This chain's CDR3 is CASSLRGGEQFF. The CDR3 region has the DNA TGTGCCAGCAGCTTAAGAGGAGGTGAGCAGTTCTTC.

This clonotype has only a few counts. The CDR3 DNA reads as TGTGCCAGCAGTTTGAGGGGGGAAGAGACCCAGTACTTC. Its translation is CASSLRGEETQYF. V and J are TRBV28 and TRBJ2-5, with D perhaps given as TRBD1 or TRBD2 (6 bases each). There are 13 residues in the CDR3. Trimming took 3 bases from V and 3 from J, leaving 8 bases between them. Germline loops: CDR1 MDHEN, CDR2 SYDVKM. Supplemented by reference TRBV28 and TRBJ2-5, the full variable domain reads DVKVTQSSRYLVKRTGEKVFLECVQDMDHENMFWYRQDPGLGLRLIYFSYDVKMKEKGDIPEGYSVSREKKERFSLILESASTNQTSMYLCASSLRGEETQYFGPGTRLLVL.

The chain links TRBV20-1 to TRBJ2-7, with TRBD1 matching over 8 bases. CDR1 is DFQATT, CDR2 SNEGSKA, per germline (reference sequence). The CDR3 is made up of 15 amino acids. V trimming: 3 bases; J trimming: 0 bases; junction bases outside the gene matches: 7. CDR3 sequence reads: CSASSDRGYSYEQYF. The CDR3 nucleotides read TGCAGTGCTAGTAGTGACAGGGGATACTCCTACGAGCAGTACTTC.

This clonotype was picked up many times. The CDR3 is CASSLISRLAKNIQYF. CDR3 in DNA: TGTGCCAGCAGTTTAATCAGCCGTCTAGCCAAAAACATTCAGTACTTC. The V call is TRBV12-3 or TRBV12-4, the J call TRBJ2-4; D gene unclear. The V gene lost 2 bases and the J gene lost 0 bases, with 11 bases spanning the gap. This CDR3 is 16 amino acids long.

This clonotype was found many times. The chain is built from TRBV5-6 and TRBJ1-6; D unclear. Germline lookup yields CDR1 SGHDT and CDR2 YYEEEE. The CDR3 extends over 15 amino acids. V shed 0 bases and J shed 4 bases, with 8 bases lying between them. The CDR3 region has the DNA TGTGCCAGCAGCTTGGCGTCCTCTTATAATTCACCCCTCCACTTT. Translated: CASSLASSYNSPLHF.